Here is one T cell receptor beta chain with its context. The data originate from a study of shared T cell receptors in the human thymus. TCRdb keeps only in-frame clones here, not all; method: immunoSEQ multiplex PCR. The sample lists some 760,000 clones; approximately 83% were seen once. The same specimen was also included in a second study, on human thymus T cells.

The sequenced sample was thymocytes. The origin of this receptor is a girl less than two years old with a congenital heart defect.

This CDR3 is CASSMRRLTEPVAKNIQYF. CDR3 nucleotides: TGTGCCAGTAGTATGCGCAGGCTCACCGAACCAGTAGCCAAAAACATTCAGTACTTC. This sequence joins TRBV19 and TRBJ2-4; D call uncertain. Per the germline V gene, CDR1 is LNHDA and CDR2 is SQIVND (reference sequence). The CDR3 is 19 residues long. Trimming removed 3 bases from V and 0 bases from J, with 21 bases in between.